The entry that follows covers one T cell receptor beta chain sequence. The sample originates from a study of T cell changes during pregnancy in multiple sclerosis. Data came from immunoSEQ multiplex PCR; TCRdb stores just in-frame clones and leaves some out. The sample carries 35,000 to 45,000 clones, roughly nine tenths recorded once. V was pared by 4 bases and J by 5 bases, with 6 bases between. This CDR3 is 12 amino acids long. Germline V CDR1 and CDR2: SGHTA, FQGNSA. The source was CD4+ T cells from peripheral blood mononuclear cells, collected after pregnancy. The TCR was taken from a female donor with multiple sclerosis, enrolled in a pregnancy study. This rearrangement joins TRBV7-2 to TRBJ1-5; D not resolved. In nucleotides, the CDR3 is TGTGCCAGCAGCTCTAACCATCAGCCCCAGCATTTT. Encoded protein: CASSSNHQPQHF.